The rows below give T cell receptor beta chains drawn from one sample of a study of PD-L1 blockade in urothelial cancer. Generated by immunoSEQ multiplex PCR, the TCRdb table keeps only in-frame clones and is missing some. The profile covers 30,000 to 40,000 clones, with over 75% appearing a single time and approximately 14% taken by the ten largest. Sequences were derived from PBMCs, sampled around atezolizumab (anti-PD-L1) treatment. The receptors shown here come from a man aged 55 to 69 with urothelial cancer. Both conserved end residues are part of each CDR3. The D gene is left open where the match is weak. Not all rows give a size; the values are once, few, many and, for expanded clones, a class.

D gene	V gene	clone size	J gene	CDR3 DNA	CDR3 protein
TRBD2	TRBV4-3	.	TRBJ2-7	TGCGCCAGCAGCCAAGATCTGGCAAGCGGGACCACCTACGAGCAGTACTTC	CASSQDLASGTTYEQYF
TRBD2	TRBV7-9	.	TRBJ2-3	TGTGCCAGCAGCTCCACCCCCGGACTAGCGGGAAGCGAGAGGGATACGCAGTATTTT	CASSSTPGLAGSERDTQYF
TRBD2	TRBV5-3	few	TRBJ2-7	TGTGCCAGAAGTTCCCAAGGACTAGCGGGAGGCGGATACGAGCAGTACTTC	CARSSQGLAGGGYEQYF
TRBD2	TRBV4-1	.	TRBJ2-5	TGCGCCAGCAGCCAAGAGGTGCTAGCGGGGCAAGAGACCCAGTACTTC	CASSQEVLAGQETQYF
TRBD2	TRBV5-4	few	TRBJ2-1	TGTGCCAGCAGCCCCGGAGCACCCCATAGCGGGAGAGATAATGAGCAGTTCTTC	CASSPGAPHSGRDNEQFF
TRBD1	TRBV5-1	.	TRBJ1-1	TGCGCCAGCAGCTCAAATACAGGGGGCACTGAAGCTTTCTTT	CASSSNTGGTEAFF
TRBD2	TRBV6-6	once	TRBJ2-5	TGTGCCAGCAGTGCAGGACTAGCGGGTAAAGAGACCCAGTACTTC	CASSAGLAGKETQYF
.	TRBV5-1	once	TRBJ2-5	TGCGCCAGCAGCTTGGTAGGAGAAGAGACCCAGTACTTC	CASSLVGEETQYF
TRBD1	TRBV7-3	.	TRBJ2-1	TGTGCCAGCAGCCCATGGACAGGGATAAACTACAATGAGCAGTTCTTC	CASSPWTGINYNEQFF
.	TRBV2	.	TRBJ1-5	TGTGCCAGCAGTGGGCAGGTCCAAACTCAGTCGCCCCAGCATTTT	CASSGQVQTQSPQHF
TRBD1	TRBV5-1	.	TRBJ1-2	TGCGCCAGCAGCCCGGGACAGCAGAACTATGGCTACACCTTC	CASSPGQQNYGYTF
.	TRBV10-2	.	TRBJ2-2	TGCGCCAGCAGAAGACAGGGAGGAAGTGCCGGGGAGCTGTTTTTT	CASRRQGGSAGELFF
TRBD1	TRBV27	.	TRBJ1-5	TGTGCCAGCAGCATCGGGACAGGGGCGCATCAGCCCCAGCATTTT	CASSIGTGAHQPQHF
.	TRBV9	.	TRBJ1-2	TGTGCCAGCAGCGTTGACATCTATGGCTACACCTTC	CASSVDIYGYTF
TRBD2	TRBV18	.	TRBJ2-2	TGTGCCAGCTCACCATCGGACAACCGGGGACTAGCGGGGGGCAACACCGGGGAGCTGTTTTTT	CASSPSDNRGLAGGNTGELFF
.	TRBV18	.	TRBJ1-2	TGTGCCAGCTCACCTGACGTCAGGGTCTCCTATGGCTACACCTTC	CASSPDVRVSYGYTF
.	TRBV9	.	TRBJ2-7	TGTGCCAGCAGCGTAACGGGGAGCTCCTACGAGCAGTACTTC	CASSVTGSSYEQYF
TRBD2	TRBV30	.	TRBJ2-7	TGTGCCTGGAGTAGGATTAGCGGGAGGGTCGAGCAGTACTTC	CAWSRISGRVEQYF
TRBD1	TRBV28	few	TRBJ1-2	TGTGCCAGCAGAACCGGGACAGGGGGCTTCTATGGCTACACCTTC	CASRTGTGGFYGYTF
TRBD2	TRBV28	.	TRBJ2-7	TGTGCCAGCAGCGGCGGGAGCTACGAGCAGTACTTC	CASSGGSYEQYF
.	TRBV7-9	.	TRBJ2-3	TGTGCCAGCAGCCGGACCCGGGACAACACAGATACGCAGTATTTT	CASSRTRDNTDTQYF
.	TRBV10-2	.	TRBJ2-7	TGCGCCAGCACCCGAGGGATAGGCAGGGAGGCCTACGAGCAGTACTTC	CASTRGIGREAYEQYF
.	TRBV20-1	.	TRBJ1-2	TGCAGTGCTAGCACAGACGATGGCTACACCTTC	CSASTDDGYTF
TRBD1	TRBV6-1	.	TRBJ1-2	TGTGCCAGCAGAGAAGAACAGGGGGCCCCTAACTATGGCTACACCTTC	CASREEQGAPNYGYTF
TRBD1	TRBV11-3	.	TRBJ2-2	TGTGCCAGCAGTCCCGGGACAGGGGGCCAAACCGGGGAGCTGTTTTTT	CASSPGTGGQTGELFF
.	TRBV9	.	TRBJ2-1	TGTGCCAGCAGCGTAGGGGGAGGCCATGAGCAGTTCTTC	CASSVGGGHEQFF
TRBD1	TRBV5-6	.	TRBJ2-3	TGTGCCAGCAGCTCCCGACAGGGGCTAGGGGGCACAGATACGCAGTATTTT	CASSSRQGLGGTDTQYF
TRBD2	TRBV11-2	.	TRBJ2-1	TGTGCCAGCAGCGATCATCCTAGCGGGAGGGTTAGAGCCTCCAATGAGCAGTTCTTC	CASSDHPSGRVRASNEQFF
TRBD1	TRBV28	.	TRBJ1-6	TGTGCCAGCAGTTCGCCTCCAGGGACAGGGGACAATTCACCCCTCCACTTT	CASSSPPGTGDNSPLHF
.	TRBV7-2	.	TRBJ1-5	TGTGCCAGCAGCGGCGGGCGCGGTCAGCCCCAGCATTTT	CASSGGRGQPQHF
.	TRBV30	.	TRBJ2-5	TGTGCCTGGTTCCCCCCGAGGGCAGGACCTCCCCAAGAGACCCAGTACTTC	CAWFPPRAGPPQETQYF
.	TRBV10-3	.	TRBJ2-2	TGTGCCATCAGGGGGACAACCGGGGAGCTGTTTTTT	CAIRGTTGELFF
TRBD2	TRBV27	.	TRBJ2-1	TGTGCCAGCAGCCGGAGCGGGAGTGGTTACAATGAGCAGTTCTTC	CASSRSGSGYNEQFF
.	TRBV7-9	.	TRBJ1-5	TGTACCAGCAGCTTAGCGGGTGGACAGTTCCCCCAGCATTTT	CTSSLAGGQFPQHF
.	TRBV27	.	TRBJ1-2	TGTGCCAGCAGTTGGTCCGCGGGGCCCGGCTATGGCTACACCTTC	CASSWSAGPGYGYTF
.	TRBV5-5	.	TRBJ2-3	TGTGCCAGCAGCTTCTCCAGTGATACGCAGTATTTT	CASSFSSDTQYF
TRBD2	TRBV6-5	.	TRBJ2-1	TGTGCCAGCAGTCTCACTAGCGGGTTAGTCAATGAGCAGTTCTTC	CASSLTSGLVNEQFF
.	TRBV7-3	.	TRBJ1-2	TGTGCCAGCAGCTTAGTAGGGGGTCTTGGCTATGGCTACACCTTC	CASSLVGGLGYGYTF
.	TRBV5-1	.	TRBJ1-1	TGCGCCAGCAGCTTGGCCTCGGGGGGCACTGAAGCTTTCTTT	CASSLASGGTEAFF
.	TRBV9	.	TRBJ1-2	TGTGCCAGCAGCCCCACCGGGGGGGCGAGATATGGCTACACCTTC	CASSPTGGARYGYTF
.	TRBV2	.	TRBJ2-4	TGTGCCAGCAACTCAGCGGCAGCCAAAAACATTCAGTACTTC	CASNSAAAKNIQYF